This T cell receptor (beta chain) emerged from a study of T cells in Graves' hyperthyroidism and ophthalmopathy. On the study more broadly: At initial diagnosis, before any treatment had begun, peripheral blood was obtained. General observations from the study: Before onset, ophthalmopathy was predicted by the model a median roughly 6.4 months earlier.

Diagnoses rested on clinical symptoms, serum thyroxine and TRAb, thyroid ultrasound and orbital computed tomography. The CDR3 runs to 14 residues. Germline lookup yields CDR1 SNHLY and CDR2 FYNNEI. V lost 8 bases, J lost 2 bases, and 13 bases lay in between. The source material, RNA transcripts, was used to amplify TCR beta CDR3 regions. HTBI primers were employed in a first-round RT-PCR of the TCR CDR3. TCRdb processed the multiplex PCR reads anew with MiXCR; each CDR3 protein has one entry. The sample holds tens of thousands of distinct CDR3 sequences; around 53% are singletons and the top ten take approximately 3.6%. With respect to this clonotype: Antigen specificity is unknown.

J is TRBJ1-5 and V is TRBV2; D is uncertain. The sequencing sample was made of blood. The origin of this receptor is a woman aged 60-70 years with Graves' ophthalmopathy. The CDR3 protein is CASGREAGNQPQHF. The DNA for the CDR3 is TGTGCCAGCGGAAGGGAGGCTGGCAATCAGCCCCAGCATTTT.